Listed here are 21 T cell receptor beta chains from one sample, sequenced in a study of beta chain features in type 1 diabetes. The investigators reverse transcribed all of the isolated RNA, so they sequenced expressed TCRB transcripts. Some clones are missing from TCRdb's copy, which holds only in-frame ones; the method was immunoSEQ multiplex PCR. The sample includes approximately 140,000 clones, about 44% of them seen just once. The specimen sequenced was Tregs from blood. The receptors derive from a man younger than 35 in good health.

The gene calls are TRBV6-6 and TRBJ2-5; D is perhaps TRBD2 (6 bases). Trimming cost V 7 bases and J 9 bases, with 15 bases left between them. The germline V gene encodes CDR1 MNHNY and CDR2 SVGAGI (reference sequence). CDR3 length: 12 residues. For the CDR3, the DNA is TGTGCCAGCACCGAGCGGGCGTATGCCCAGTACTTC. Translated, it gives CASTERAYAQYF.

The sample holds a few counts of this clone. The rearrangement uses TRBV27 and TRBJ1-5; perhaps TRBD1 as D (5 bases). V lost 3 bases to trimming and J lost 9 bases, with 9 bases between them. This CDR3 has 12 residues. Germline V CDR1 and CDR2: MNHEY, SMNVEV (reference sequence). Here the CDR3 DNA reads TGTGCCAGCAGTTTCGTTCAGGGGCCCCAGCATTTT. As protein: CASSFVQGPQHF.

The V call is TRBV15, the J call TRBJ2-7, with a weak D call TRBD2 (5 bases). Trimming took off 0 bases at V and 3 bases at J, with 15 bases between the two ends. This CDR3 spans 16 amino acids. Germline CDR1 LNHNV, CDR2 YYDKDF (reference sequence). The CDR3: CATSRDAVGGFYEQYF. CDR3 DNA: TGTGCCACCAGCAGAGATGCGGTCGGAGGTTTCTACGAGCAGTACTTC.

This clone was picked up a small number of times. The chain combines TRBV23-1 with TRBJ2-3; D is perhaps TRBD2 (6 bases). TRBV23-1 counts as an open reading frame of uncertain function. Between the trimmed V and J ends, which lost 7 bases and 2 bases, there was a span of 19 bases. This CDR3 comprises 16 residues. CDR3 DNA sequence: TGCGCCAGCAACACCCCCCTGGGGGGTTTCACAGATACGCAGTATTTT. It is translated as CASNTPLGGFTDTQYF.

The J gene is TRBJ1-4, the V gene TRBV18, with 8 nucleotides matching TRBD1. V was pared by 5 bases and J by 7 bases, with 9 bases of the junction left unmatched. The CDR3 loop spans 15 amino acids. Germline assignment: CDR1 KGHSH and CDR2 LQKENI. DNA of the CDR3: TGTGCCAGCTCATGGGGCGGACAGGGTTTTGAAAAACTGTTTTTT. Encoded protein: CASSWGGQGFEKLFF.

J is TRBJ1-6 and V is TRBV18; weak D call: TRBD1 (6 bases). Germline lookup yields CDR1 KGHSH and CDR2 LQKENI. The CDR3 extends over 16 amino acids. Trimming took off 2 bases at V and 5 bases at J, with 13 bases between the two ends. CDR3 amino acids: CASSPENRADNSPLHF. The CDR3 bases are TGTGCCAGCTCACCAGAAAACAGGGCTGATAATTCACCCCTCCACTTT.

This clone was seen a single time. The gene calls are TRBV9 and TRBJ2-1; TRBD2 matches 11 bases. The V gene's germline CDR1 is SGDLS and CDR2 YYNGEE. CDR3 length: 15 residues. The V gene end was trimmed by 4 bases and the J gene end by 0 bases; junction bases not matched to a gene: 0. The CDR3 sequence: CASSTSGSSYNEQFF. The CDR3 DNA follows: TGTGCCAGCAGCACTAGCGGGAGCTCCTACAATGAGCAGTTCTTC. The entire variable domain, with the rest obtained from reference TRBV9 and TRBJ2-1, is as follows: DSGVTQTPKHLITATGQRVTLRCSPRSGDLSVYWYQQSLDQGLQFLIQYYNGEERAKGNILERFSAQQFPDLHSELNLSSLELGDSALYFCASSTSGSSYNEQFFGPGTRLTVL.

The chain combines TRBV19 with TRBJ2-2; D possibly corresponds to TRBD1 (6 bases). V was cut by 6 bases and J by 7 bases, with 6 bases left in between. The CDR3 extends over 11 amino acids. Germline V gene data show CDR1 as LNHDA and CDR2 as SQIVND (reference sequence). The CDR3 nucleotides read TGTGCCAGTAGACAGGGCGGGGAGCTGTTTTTT. Its protein product is CASRQGGELFF.

The chain links TRBV13 to TRBJ2-7; 7 bases align to TRBD2. The CDR3 covers 16 residues. The germline gives CDR1 PRHDT, CDR2 FYEKMQ (reference sequence). The trim removed 3 bases at V and 1 base at J, leaving 9 bases unmatched. The CDR3 reads CASSLGMRGRSYEQYF. The CDR3 DNA reads TGTGCCAGCAGCTTGGGGATGCGGGGGAGATCCTACGAGCAGTACTTC.

The rearrangement joins TRBV7-9 to TRBJ1-5; D remains ambiguous. V lost 4 bases and J lost 5, with 6 bases in between. Per the germline V gene, CDR1 is SEHNR and CDR2 is FQNEAQ (reference sequence). The length of the CDR3 is 12 residues. CDR3 sequence: CASSSSDQPQHF. CDR3 nucleotides: TGTGCCAGCAGCTCCAGCGATCAGCCCCAGCATTTT. Full variable domain (outside the CDR3, taken from reference TRBV7-9 and TRBJ1-5): DTGVSQNPRHKITKRGQNVTFRCDPISEHNRLYWYRQTLGQGPEFLTYFQNEAQLEKSRLLSDRFSAERPKGSFSTLEIQRTEQGDSAMYLCASSSSDQPQHFGDGTRLSIL.

The V call is TRBV10-3, the J call TRBJ2-1, with TRBD1 identical over 8 bases. The length of the CDR3 is 14 residues. After removal of 6 bases from V and 5 bases from J, the junction contained 6 bases not matched to a gene. Germline-derived CDR1 and CDR2 are ENHRY and SYGVKD. Here the CDR3 DNA reads TGTGCCATCAGCACAGGGGGAGGACACAATGAGCAGTTCTTC. It specifies CAISTGGGHNEQFF.

This chain uses TRBV7-8 with TRBJ1-5; a possible D gene is TRBD1 (6 bases). V shed 4 bases and J shed 7 bases, with 14 bases lying between them. The CDR3 covers 14 residues. The V gene's germline CDR1 is SGHVS and CDR2 FQNEAQ. CDR3 residues: CASSSDSSRQPQHF. The CDR3 DNA sequence: TGTGCCAGCAGCTCGGACAGTAGCAGGCAGCCCCAGCATTTT.

A few counts support this clone. V gene TRBV6-6 combines with J gene TRBJ2-1; D is perhaps TRBD1 (6 bases). V lost 5 bases and J lost 10, with 18 bases in between. Looked up from germline, CDR1 is MNHNY and CDR2 is SVGAGI (reference sequence). The CDR3 covers 14 residues. CDR3 bases: TGTGCCAGCAGTAGACAGGCCCCAGGAATAGAGCAGTTCTTC. Amino acids: CASSRQAPGIEQFF.

V and J are TRBV7-3 and TRBJ2-1; 8 bases map to TRBD2. The CDR3 length is 17 residues. The germline CDR1 and CDR2 sequences are SGHTA and FQGTGA. J lost 6 bases, V lost 0 bases, and 10 bases had no gene match. As DNA, the CDR3 is TGTGCCAGCAGCTTAACCGTCCCGGGAGGGCCGGGCAATGAGCAGTTCTTC. As protein: CASSLTVPGGPGNEQFF.

This clone has only a few counts. The chain recombines TRBV11-2 with TRBJ2-1; 8 bases align to TRBD2. This CDR3 spans 15 amino acids. Germline V gene sequence: CDR1 SGHAT, CDR2 FQNNGV. The junction had 10 bases not matched to a gene; V was cut back by 5 bases and J by 7 bases. DNA of the CDR3: TGTGCCAGCAGCCTCCAGGGACTAGGCGGGAATGAGCAGTTCTTC. It yields the protein CASSLQGLGGNEQFF.

The rearrangement links TRBV6-6 to TRBJ1-2; TRBD1 aligns across 8 bases. The CDR3 loop spans 14 amino acids. The V gene end was trimmed by 6 bases and the J gene end by 7 bases; junction bases not matched to a gene: 10. Germline V gene data show CDR1 as MNHNY and CDR2 as SVGAGI (reference sequence). CDR3 nucleotides: TGTGCCAGCAGGGACGGACAGGGACGAGGTGGCTACACCTTC. It specifies CASRDGQGRGGYTF.

This clone was recorded a few times. V usage is TRBV30 and J usage is TRBJ2-7; D gene unclear. CDR1 is GTSNPN and CDR2 is SVGIG in the germline V gene (reference sequence). Between the trimmed V and J ends, which lost 3 bases and 7 bases, there was a span of 10 bases. This CDR3 is built from 11 residues. The CDR3 spells CAWRRRLEQYF. DNA of the CDR3: TGTGCCTGGAGAAGGCGGTTAGAGCAGTACTTC.

This chain links TRBV29-1 with TRBJ1-2, with D perhaps TRBD1 (5 bases). The germline V gene has CDR1 SQVTM and CDR2 ANQGSEA. V gave up 7 bases and J gave up 3 bases, with 9 bases separating them. This CDR3 contains 11 residues. CDR3 amino acids: CSGGTYYGYTF. In DNA, the CDR3 is TGCAGCGGCGGGACCTACTATGGCTACACCTTC.

The chain combines TRBV7-3 with TRBJ2-5; D possibly corresponds to TRBD2 (5 bases). CDR3 length: 14 amino acids. The V gene lost 6 bases and the J gene lost 2 bases, with 13 bases spanning the gap. Per the germline V gene, CDR1 is SGHTA and CDR2 is FQGTGA. CDR3 nucleotides: TGTGCCAGCAGTCCGAGCGGAAGACAAGAGACCCAGTACTTC. Amino acid sequence: CASSPSGRQETQYF.

There are a few counts of this clone. The V gene is TRBV9, the J gene TRBJ2-2; TRBD2 matches at 8 bases. The CDR3 has 16 amino acids. J gave up 4 bases and V 4 bases, and 9 bases lay outside the gene matches. CDR1 is SGDLS, CDR2 YYNGEE, per germline. The CDR3 reads CASSFRTGGVTGELFF. CDR3 nucleotide sequence: TGTGCCAGCAGCTTCCGGACGGGAGGGGTCACCGGGGAGCTGTTTTTT.

The CDR3: CASSGQGDYGYTF. The DNA for the CDR3 is TGCGCCAGCAGCGGACAGGGTGACTATGGCTACACCTTC. J is TRBJ1-2 and V is TRBV5-1; 8 nucleotides agree with TRBD1. The V segment lost 4 bases and the J segment 3 bases; nucleotides outside the gene matches: 2. The germline V gene encodes CDR1 SGHRS and CDR2 YFSETQ. The length of the CDR3 is 13 residues.